This entry is about one T cell receptor beta chain. CDR3 size: 14 residues. Unmatched junction bases numbered 4, after V lost 4 bases and J lost 2 bases. Germline V lookup: CDR1 SGHNT, CDR2 YYREEE (reference sequence). Investigators isolated RNA and reverse transcribed it into cDNA to act as the sequencing template. Repertoires were generated with immunoSEQ multiplex PCR, while TCRdb's copy carries only in-frame clones and drops some. Here the sample spans approximately 160,000 clones, approximately 62% being singletons. The treatment: oral pan-JAK inhibitor, 5-10 mg twice daily. This specimen comes from a study of CD8+ T cells in alopecia areata. Study-level information: Treatment of the treated patients consisted of oral tofacitinib, 5 to 10 mg twice daily.

The receptor was derived from a human donor with alopecia areata. This rearrangement joins TRBV5-4 to TRBJ2-5; 8 positions agree with TRBD1. The sample consisted of CD4+ T cells sorted from blood, taken at week 24, from a patient treated with tofacitinib. The CDR3 bases are TGTGCCAGCAGCCCGACAGGGGTACAAGAGACCCAGTACTTC. Its protein product is CASSPTGVQETQYF. Together with reference TRBV5-4 and TRBJ2-5, the CDR3 gives the full variable domain: ETGVTQSPTHLIKTRGQQVTLRCSSQSGHNTVSWYQQALGQGPQFIFQYYREEENGRGNFPPRFSGLQFPNYSSELNVNALELDDSALYLCASSPTGVQETQYFGPGTRLLVL.